A selection of T cell receptor beta chains follows, all from one sample in a study of cytomegalovirus exposure and HLA in healthy donors. TCRdb's table, derived via immunoSEQ multiplex PCR, lists solely in-frame clones and lacks some. The sample has approximately 150,000 clones; 65% to 75% are singletons. Sequencing used PBMCs. These receptors came from a man aged 60 to 69 in good health and CMV-seronegative. Both conserved end residues are part of each CDR3.

j_gene | v_gene | CDR3aa
TRBJ1-1 | TRBV7-9 | CASSSEWDRAQGAFF
TRBJ2-1 | TRBV6-5 | CASSRQGSSYNEQFF
TRBJ2-1 | TRBV28 | CASSPGTSGSGFF
TRBJ2-1 | TRBV7-6 | CASSLLSGSYNEQFF
TRBJ1-2 | TRBV2 | CASRRDRDGGYTF
TRBJ1-2 | TRBV6-4 | CASRGIFGGYTF
TRBJ2-3 | TRBV2 | CASSINAGDTQYF
TRBJ1-4 | TRBV9 | CASSSRDRVNEKLFF
TRBJ1-2 | TRBV27 | CASSSTGAFNYGYTF
TRBJ1-2 | TRBV7-8 | CASSTGAGTDYGYTF
TRBJ2-7 | TRBV18 | CASSADSYEQYF
TRBJ1-5 | TRBV9 | CASSVGAGVFPPQHF
TRBJ1-2 | TRBV6-6 | CASSYSGTSNYGYTF
TRBJ2-7 | TRBV6-5 | CASSRTGGAYEQYF
TRBJ1-5 | TRBV5-6 | CASSKNRGHQPQHF
TRBJ1-6 | TRBV30 | CAWSRGQGYNSPLHF
TRBJ2-5 | TRBV5-1 | CASSLGTGTGLETQYF
TRBJ1-1 | TRBV28 | CASSLYPPLGATEAFF
TRBJ2-1 | TRBV5-1 | CASSLLAGATYNEQFF
TRBJ1-5 | TRBV30 | CAWSAHSLDQPQHF
TRBJ1-1 | TRBV15 | CATSSDDGENTEAFF
TRBJ1-2 | TRBV27 | CASSSQGNRYTF
TRBJ2-3 | TRBV11-1 | CASSHGKTSGPSTDTQYF
TRBJ2-1 | TRBV9 | CASSVVGSSGRGNEQFF
NA | TRBV18 | CASSLTGRGAYEQYF
TRBJ1-5 | TRBV27 | CASKFGQASNQPQHF
TRBJ2-7 | TRBV6-1 | CASRTGTSESYEQYF
TRBJ2-2 | TRBV10-3 | CAISGGQGVGTGELFF
TRBJ2-1 | TRBV2 | CASSEGRYNEQFF
TRBJ2-1 | TRBV12-5 | CASGLGGQPLRVPYNEQFF
TRBJ1-3 | TRBV6-1 | CASRVTREGNTIYF
TRBJ1-1 | TRBV9 | CASSVHSLMNTEAFF
TRBJ2-1 | TRBV7-2 | CASSLRPSGKAFYNEQFF
TRBJ2-3 | TRBV11-2 | CASSLETSGRSLPDTQYF
TRBJ2-3 | TRBV30 | CAWAGEGGTDTQYF
TRBJ2-2 | TRBV7-2 | CASSLEARDTGELFF
TRBJ2-1 | TRBV14 | CASSHGGHIYEQFF